This T cell receptor (beta chain) was sequenced in a study of blood T cell repertoires in COVID-19. Study overall: Spain, Italy and the United States supplied samples that represented acute and convalescent COVID-19. Sources were T cells, B-cell-depleted T cells, or PBMCs; the material itself was cDNA or gDNA.

This clone was found once. Other DNA sequences in this specimen translate into the identical CDR3. The CDR3 extends over 13 amino acids. The V end lost 5 bases, the J end lost 2 bases, and 9 bases lay between the germline ends. Original data processing: Amplifying reference gene primers gave estimates of nucleated cell counts. Assay used: immunoSEQ multiplex PCR; TCRdb lists only in-frame clones, some missing. The V and J calls and clone size come from that table; D and trimming were worked out from the DNA. The sample yields about 250,000 clones, about nine tenths seen once. This chain uses TRBV12-3 or TRBV12-4 with TRBJ1-2, with D perhaps matching TRBD1 (6 bases). Sequenced input: peripheral blood. The receptor comes from an older woman who had recovered from COVID-19. The CDR3 DNA reads as TGTGCCAGCAGTCCTACAGGGAACTATGGCTACACCTTC. Its protein product is CASSPTGNYGYTF.